These 17 T cell receptor beta chains share one sample of origin, sequenced in a study of cytomegalovirus exposure and HLA in healthy donors. The PCR ran on 60 Vbeta and 13 Jbeta primers. Some clones are missing from TCRdb's copy, which holds only in-frame ones; the method was immunoSEQ multiplex PCR. The sample shows approximately 150,000 clones, approximately 72% of them seen only once. What was sequenced was PBMCs. Receptor source: a female donor in good health and CMV-seronegative.

This clone was recorded once. This rearrangement joins TRBV4-1 to TRBJ1-5; TRBD1 matches 7 bases. After removal of 4 bases from V and 3 bases from J, the junction contained 9 bases not matched to a gene. Germline values: CDR1 MGHRA, CDR2 YSYEKL. The CDR3 runs to 16 residues. In DNA form, the CDR3 reads TGCGCCAGCAGCCGAATTCCTGGACAGGCCAATCAGCCCCAGCATTTT. Translation gives CASSRIPGQANQPQHF.

This rearrangement joins TRBV7-2 to TRBJ1-2; TRBD1 aligns across 8 bases. CDR1 is SGHTA and CDR2 is FQGNSA in the germline V gene. The ends lost 2 bases at V and 8 bases at J; junction bases unmatched: 10. This CDR3 is built from 15 residues. As DNA, the CDR3 is TGTGCCAGCAGCTTAACACAGGGACAGGCTAGCGGCTACACCTTC. Translation gives CASSLTQGQASGYTF.

The chain couples TRBV28 to TRBJ1-4; tentatively, D is TRBD1 (6 bases). Looked up from germline, CDR1 is MDHEN and CDR2 is SYDVKM. Deletions cut 6 bases from V and 6 bases from J, with 20 bases between. This CDR3 has 16 amino acids. CDR3 DNA sequence: TGTGCCAGCAGCCCATTTATAGGGGGAGGGGATGAAAAACTGTTTTTT. Translated, it gives CASSPFIGGGDEKLFF.

Comment on this clone: The junction differs from germline at one of its ends, possibly a read error. The same CDR3 also results from other DNA sequences found in this sample. This rearrangement joins TRBV5-4 to TRBJ2-5; tentative D call: TRBD1 (6 bases). The CDR3 totals 15 residues. Germline values: CDR1 SGHNT, CDR2 YYREEE (reference sequence). The CDR3 sequence is CASSLGQATSETQYF. The CDR3 coding sequence is TGTGCCAGCAGCTTGGGACAGGCGACCTCAGAGACCCAATACTTC.

The chain recombines TRBV4-2 with TRBJ2-2; 14 bases align to TRBD2. V was clipped by 3 bases and J by 5 bases; unmatched bases: 5. The CDR3 is 17 residues long. The germline gives CDR1 LGHNA, CDR2 YNFKEQ. The CDR3 protein is CASSQGTSGSWTGELFF. CDR3 DNA: TGTGCCAGCAGCCAGGGGACTAGCGGGAGTTGGACCGGGGAGCTGTTTTTT.

In its sample, this clone was seen once. The genes are TRBV29-1 and TRBJ1-1, with D possibly TRBD1 on 6 matching bases. The V gene's germline CDR1 is SQVTM and CDR2 ANQGSEA. This CDR3 has 13 amino acids. Trimming took off 7 bases at V and 2 bases at J, with 14 bases between the two ends. The CDR3 DNA reads TGCAGCGGCCGTAGGACAGTTAACACTGAAGCTTTCTTT. Its protein product is CSGRRTVNTEAFF.

This clone occurred a few times. V is TRBV28 and J is TRBJ1-2, with D maybe TRBD1 (6 bases). Germline V gives CDR1 MDHEN, CDR2 SYDVKM. This CDR3 comprises 14 residues. The V end lost 6 bases, the J end lost 0 bases, and 11 bases lay between the germline ends. The CDR3 protein is CASRGATTNYGYTF. CDR3 bases: TGTGCCAGCAGGGGGGCAACTACTAACTATGGCTACACCTTC.

V gene TRBV6-1 combines with J gene TRBJ1-2, with D tentatively TRBD1 (5 bases). The germline V and J ends were trimmed by 2 bases and 5 bases, with 15 bases remaining between them. The CDR3 is 15 amino acids. Germline-derived CDR1 and CDR2 are MNHNS and SASEGT. The DNA of the CDR3 is TGTGCCAGCAGTGAAAGTGTGACAGCGAATTATGGCTACACCTTC. Protein sequence: CASSESVTANYGYTF.

The rearrangement joins TRBV10-3 to TRBJ2-7; 10 positions agree with TRBD1. This CDR3 is 15 amino acids long. The J segment lost 5 bases and the V segment lost 1 base, leaving 5 bases of the junction unmatched. Germline lookup yields CDR1 ENHRY and CDR2 SYGVKD. In DNA, the CDR3 is TGTGCCATCAGTGAGTTCGGGGACAGGGGCCACGAGCAGTACTTC. Translating gives CAISEFGDRGHEQYF.

J is TRBJ2-2 and V is TRBV27; D perhaps matches TRBD1 (7 bases). This CDR3 comprises 15 residues. The germline CDR1 and CDR2 sequences are MNHEY and SMNVEV (reference sequence). Trimming stripped 2 bases from V and 3 bases from J, with 10 bases between. CDR3 sequence (DNA): TGTGCCAGCAGTTTAGGCAGGGGGGACACCGGGGAGCTGTTTTTT. Translating it yields CASSLGRGDTGELFF.

The chain carries TRBV12-1 and TRBJ2-7; the D segment call TRBD1 is taken from the table without a DNA check. TRBV12-1 has pseudogene status. This CDR3 is built from 16 residues. The CDR3 here is CASSFSEQGFSYEQYF. The DNA for the CDR3 is TGTGCCAGCAGCTTTTCGGAACAGGGGTTTTCCTACGAGCAGTACTTC.

This clone was found once. This chain connects TRBV10-2 to TRBJ1-2; D is perhaps TRBD1 (6 bases). The CDR3 runs to 11 residues. Germline V gives CDR1 WSHSY, CDR2 SAAADI. Trimming stripped 3 bases from V and 10 bases from J, with 9 bases between. The CDR3 loop reads CASSERGAYTF. CDR3 sequence (DNA): TGCGCCAGCAGTGAACGGGGGGCCTACACCTTC.

Comment on this clone: A junction end diverges from the germline sequence, so it may reflect a read error. The chain uses TRBV7-7 and TRBJ2-6; 9 bases align to TRBD1. The CDR3 covers 19 residues. Per germline, CDR1 SSHAT and CDR2 FNYEAQ (reference sequence). CDR3 amino acids: CASSPIVGQGISGANVLTF. CDR3 bases: TGTGCTAGCAGCCCTATAGTGGGACAGGGTATCTCTGGGGCCAACGTCCTGACTTTC.

The chain links TRBV4-3 to TRBJ1-2, with 11 positions matching TRBD1. With V trimmed by 5 bases and J by 5 bases, 10 bases remained unmatched. Germline-derived CDR1 and CDR2 are LGHNA and YSLEER. This CDR3 has 16 amino acids. CDR3 nucleotide sequence: TGCGCCAGCAGCTACTCCACCGGGACAGGGGGGTATGGCTACACCTTC. This gives the protein CASSYSTGTGGYGYTF.

The chain has TRBV6-1 and TRBJ1-1; 8 nucleotides line up with TRBD1. The germline gives CDR1 MNHNS, CDR2 SASEGT. CDR3 size: 15 residues. Trimming at V came to 6 bases and at J to 3 bases, leaving 9 bases not matched to a gene. The CDR3 nucleotides read TGTGCCAGCAGACGAGAGGGACAGGAGGACACTGAAGCTTTCTTT. It codes for CASRREGQEDTEAFF.

The genes are TRBV6-5 and TRBJ2-5, with D possibly being TRBD1 (6 bases). This CDR3 has 14 residues. With 8 bases removed from V and 10 bases from J, the gap between germline ends came to 23 bases. Germline-derived CDR1 and CDR2 are MNHEY and SVGAGI. In DNA, the CDR3 is TGTGCCAGCGCTAGCCCGGAGACAGGAACGATCCAGTACTTC. This encodes CASASPETGTIQYF.

V is TRBV7-2 and J is TRBJ2-2, with D maybe TRBD1 (8 bases). Germline V gives CDR1 SGHTA, CDR2 FQGNSA. The CDR3 is made up of 15 amino acids. V was pared by 4 bases and J by 5 bases, with 14 bases between. The CDR3, as DNA: TGTGCCAGCAGCTCTTACAGGGGGGGGACCGGGGAGCTGTTTTTT. As protein: CASSSYRGGTGELFF.